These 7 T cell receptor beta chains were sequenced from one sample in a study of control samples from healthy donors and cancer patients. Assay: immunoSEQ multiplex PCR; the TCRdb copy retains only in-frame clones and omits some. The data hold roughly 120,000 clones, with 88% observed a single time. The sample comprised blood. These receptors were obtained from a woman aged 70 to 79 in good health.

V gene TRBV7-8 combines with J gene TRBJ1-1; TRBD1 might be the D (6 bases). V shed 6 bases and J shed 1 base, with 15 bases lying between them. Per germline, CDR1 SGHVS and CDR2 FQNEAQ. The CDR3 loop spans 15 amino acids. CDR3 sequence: CASSWTAQTNTEAFF. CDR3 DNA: TGTGCCAGCAGTTGGACAGCTCAAACGAACACTGAAGCTTTCTTT. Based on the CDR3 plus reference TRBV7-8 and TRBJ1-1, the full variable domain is GAGVSQSPRYKVAKRGQDVALRCDPISGHVSLFWYQQALGQGPEFLTYFQNEAQLDKSGLPSDRFFAERPEGSVSTLKIQRTQQEDSAVYLCASSWTAQTNTEAFFGQGTRLTVV.

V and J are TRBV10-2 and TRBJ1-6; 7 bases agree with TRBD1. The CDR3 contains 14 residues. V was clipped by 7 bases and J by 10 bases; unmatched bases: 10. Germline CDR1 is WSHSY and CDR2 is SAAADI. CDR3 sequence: CASTPQGDGSPLHF. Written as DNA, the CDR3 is TGCGCCAGCACCCCTCAGGGGGATGGGTCACCCCTCCACTTT.

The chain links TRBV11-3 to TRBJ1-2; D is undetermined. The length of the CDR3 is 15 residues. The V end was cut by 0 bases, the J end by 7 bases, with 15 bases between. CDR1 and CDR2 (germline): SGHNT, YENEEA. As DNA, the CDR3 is TGTGCCAGCAGCTTAGATCGGGATGGGTTGTGTGGCTACACCTTC. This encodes CASSLDRDGLCGYTF.

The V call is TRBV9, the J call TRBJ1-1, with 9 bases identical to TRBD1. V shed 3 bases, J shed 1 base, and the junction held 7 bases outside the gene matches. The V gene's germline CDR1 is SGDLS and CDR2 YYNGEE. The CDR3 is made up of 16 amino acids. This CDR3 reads CASSAYRGRSNTEAFF. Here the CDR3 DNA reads TGTGCCAGCAGCGCGTACAGGGGGCGATCGAACACTGAAGCTTTCTTT.

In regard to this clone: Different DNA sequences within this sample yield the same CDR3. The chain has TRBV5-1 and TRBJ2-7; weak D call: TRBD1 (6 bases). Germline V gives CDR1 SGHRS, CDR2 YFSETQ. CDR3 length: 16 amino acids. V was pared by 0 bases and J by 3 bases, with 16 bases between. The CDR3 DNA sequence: TGCGCCAGCAGCTTGGCCGGCGCAGGGGACCTCTACGAGCAGTACTTC. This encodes CASSLAGAGDLYEQYF.

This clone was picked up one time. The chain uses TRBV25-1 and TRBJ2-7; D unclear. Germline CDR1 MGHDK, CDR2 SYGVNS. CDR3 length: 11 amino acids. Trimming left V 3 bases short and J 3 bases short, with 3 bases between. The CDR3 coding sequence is TGTGCCAGCAGTGACTACTACGAGCAGTACTTC. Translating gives CASSDYYEQYF.

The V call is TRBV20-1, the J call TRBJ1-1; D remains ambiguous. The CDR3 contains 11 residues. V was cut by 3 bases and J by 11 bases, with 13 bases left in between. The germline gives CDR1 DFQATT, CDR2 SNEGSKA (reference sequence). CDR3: CSASNPGQAFF. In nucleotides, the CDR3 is TGCAGTGCTAGTAACCCGGGTCAGGCTTTCTTT.